One sample yielded the 20 T cell receptor beta chains listed below, sequenced in a study of OX40 agonist ivuxolimab in advanced cancers. Profiled with immunoSEQ multiplex PCR; TCRdb holds only in-frame clones, not every one. This table holds 25,000 to 30,000 clones, roughly four fifths found once. Source: CD4+ or CD8+ T cells sorted from blood, taken in a trial of the OX40 agonist ivuxolimab. The receptor set was obtained from an adult with an advanced solid tumor such as melanoma, head and neck, liver or kidney cancer.

This rearrangement joins TRBV10-3 to TRBJ2-7; 7 nucleotides align to TRBD1. Trimming cost V 10 bases and J 6 bases; bases outside gene matches: 6. The CDR3 is 11 residues long. Germline V gene data show CDR1 as ENHRY and CDR2 as SYGVKD. CDR3 residues: CATQTGFEQYF. The CDR3 coding sequence is TGTGCCACCCAGACAGGGTTCGAGCAGTACTTC.

Worth noting for this clone: One end of the junction is discordant with germline, which a read error may explain. V and J are TRBV19 and TRBJ2-7, with a possible D match to TRBD1 (6 bases). Germline CDR1 is LNHDA and CDR2 is SQIVND (reference sequence). The CDR3 runs 14 residues. For the CDR3, the DNA is TGTGCGAGTAGTATCGGGCAGGGGCGATACGAGCAGTACTTC. Translating it yields CASSIGQGRYEQYF. Drawing the rest from reference TRBV19 and TRBJ2-7, the complete variable domain is DGGITQSPKYLFRKEGQNVTLSCEQNLNHDAMYWYRQDPGQGLRLIYYSQIVNDFQKGDIAEGYSVSREKKESFPLTVTSAQKNPTAFYLCASSIGQGRYEQYFGPGTRLTVT.

The rearrangement links TRBV5-1 to TRBJ2-5; maybe TRBD1 (6 bases). This CDR3 has 14 amino acids. V gave up 4 bases and J gave up 1 base, with 11 bases separating them. The germline CDR1 and CDR2 sequences are SGHRS and YFSETQ. CDR3 in DNA: TGCGCCAGCAGCCCGAGACAGGTCCAAGAGACCCAGTACTTC. Amino acid sequence: CASSPRQVQETQYF.

V is TRBV5-6 and J is TRBJ2-5, with TRBD1 matching over 7 bases. Germline V lookup: CDR1 SGHDT, CDR2 YYEEEE. J gave up 3 bases and V 4 bases, and 6 bases lay outside the gene matches. The length of the CDR3 is 14 residues. CDR3 sequence (DNA): TGTGCCAGCAGCGATGGGACAGCGGAAGAGACCCAGTACTTC. This codes for CASSDGTAEETQYF.

The rearrangement links TRBV19 to TRBJ2-7; D possibly corresponds to TRBD2 (6 bases). The CDR3 is 12 residues long. The germline V gene encodes CDR1 LNHDA and CDR2 SQIVND (reference sequence). V dropped 5 bases and J dropped 6 bases, with 11 bases sitting between them. This CDR3 is CASSRGGSEQYF. In DNA form, the CDR3 reads TGTGCCAGTAGTCGGGGAGGCTCCGAGCAGTACTTC.

The rearrangement links TRBV25-1 to TRBJ2-2; no reliable D call. The CDR3 has 11 amino acids. The V gene's germline CDR1 is MGHDK and CDR2 SYGVNS. V was trimmed by 8 bases and J by 3 bases, leaving 4 bases between them. CDR3 DNA sequence: TGTGCCAGCGGCTACACCGGGGAGCTGTTTTTT. It translates to CASGYTGELFF.

This clone is a singleton in its sample. The chain is built from TRBV5-5 and TRBJ2-3; 16 bases align to TRBD2. CDR3 length: 18 amino acids. The junction had 6 bases not matched to a gene; V was cut back by 4 bases and J by 1 base. Per the germline V gene, CDR1 is SGHKS and CDR2 is YYEKEE (reference sequence). The DNA of the CDR3 is TGTGCCAGCAGCGCCGGGACTAGCGGGGGGGCAGGCACAGATACGCAGTATTTT. This encodes CASSAGTSGGAGTDTQYF.

The chain combines TRBV7-3 with TRBJ1-2; D possibly corresponds to TRBD1 (5 bases). The ends were cut back, 5 bases at V and 7 bases at J, with 17 bases in the middle. This CDR3 is built from 14 residues. Germline lookup yields CDR1 SGHTA and CDR2 FQGTGA. The CDR3 coding sequence is TGTGCCAGCAGCCCCTTTGACGGGGCGAGTGGCTACACCTTC. It codes for CASSPFDGASGYTF.

This clone turned up a few times. The genes are TRBV19 and TRBJ2-1; 14 nucleotides match TRBD2. Per the germline V gene, CDR1 is LNHDA and CDR2 is SQIVND (reference sequence). Germline trimming cut 6 bases from V and 7 bases from J; bases unmatched to any gene: 5. This CDR3 is 15 amino acids long. CDR3: CASSRTSGGQNEQFF. The CDR3 DNA reads as TGTGCCAGTAGCCGGACTAGCGGGGGGCAGAATGAGCAGTTCTTC.

The chain couples TRBV28 to TRBJ2-7; the D call may be TRBD1 or TRBD2 (6 bases each). Germline values: CDR1 MDHEN, CDR2 SYDVKM. CDR3 size: 15 residues. Trimming took 3 bases from V and 5 from J, leaving 17 bases between them. Here the CDR3 reads CASSLEGQGLHEQYF. As DNA, the CDR3 is TGTGCCAGCAGTTTGGAGGGTCAGGGGTTACACGAGCAGTACTTC.

The rearrangement links TRBV30 to TRBJ1-2, with D hard to call. V was pared by 2 bases and J by 4 bases, with 11 bases between. CDR1 GTSNPN and CDR2 SVGIG come from the germline V gene (reference sequence). This CDR3 is 13 amino acids long. DNA for the CDR3: TGTGCCTGGAGTAGCGGGCACCTCTATGGCTACACCTTC. Protein: CAWSSGHLYGYTF.

The chain recombines TRBV5-6 with TRBJ1-1, with a tentative D call TRBD1 (6 bases). Trimming removed 1 base from V and 1 base from J, with 14 bases in between. Germline V gene data show CDR1 as SGHDT and CDR2 as YYEEEE. The CDR3 is 16 amino acids. For the CDR3, the DNA is TGTGCCAGCAGCTTGTCCAGGGGCTGGGAGAACACTGAAGCTTTCTTT. This translates into CASSLSRGWENTEAFF.

The genes are TRBV5-1 and TRBJ2-1; 8 positions agree with TRBD2. V shed 0 bases, J shed 7 bases, and the junction held 6 bases outside the gene matches. CDR3 length equals 15 residues. CDR1 is SGHRS and CDR2 is YFSETQ in the germline V gene. CDR3 in DNA: TGCGCCAGCAGCTTGGACGGGAGGGCTGTTAATGAGCAGTTCTTC. Its protein product is CASSLDGRAVNEQFF. Filled out from reference TRBV5-1 and TRBJ2-1, the complete variable domain reads KAGVTQTPRYLIKTRGQQVTLSCSPISGHRSVSWYQQTPGQGLQFLFEYFSETQRNKGNFPGRFSGRQFSNSRSEMNVSTLELGDSALYLCASSLDGRAVNEQFFGPGTRLTVL.

This rearrangement joins TRBV27 to TRBJ2-3, with D hard to call. Germline CDR1 reads MNHEY; CDR2 reads SMNVEV (reference sequence). V was pared by 3 bases and J by 2 bases, with 9 bases between. This CDR3 region has 14 residues. The CDR3 nucleotides are TGTGCCAGCAGTTTTGAAGCTCCCACAGATACGCAGTATTTT. Encoded protein: CASSFEAPTDTQYF.

The chain combines TRBV27 with TRBJ2-7; tentative D call: TRBD2 (7 bases). With 11 bases removed from V and 3 bases from J, the gap between germline ends came to 17 bases. Germline CDR1 and CDR2: MNHEY and SMNVEV (reference sequence). The CDR3 covers 13 residues. CDR3 in DNA: TGTGCCGCGCGCGGGGGCCCGGACTACGAGCAGTACTTC. Translated, it gives CAARGGPDYEQYF.

V is TRBV4-1 and J is TRBJ1-2; TRBD1 agrees at 8 bases. Looked up from germline, CDR1 is MGHRA and CDR2 is YSYEKL. The CDR3 has 16 residues. With V trimmed by 0 bases and J by 4 bases, 7 bases remained unmatched. As DNA, the CDR3 is TGCGCCAGCAGCCAAGATCTAGGAGACAGGGGCTATGGCTACACCTTC. It is translated as CASSQDLGDRGYGYTF.

The chain joins TRBV6-1 to TRBJ2-7, with 7 bases fitting TRBD2. The CDR3 is 16 amino acids. V shed 1 base, J shed 0 bases, and the junction held 6 bases outside the gene matches. Germline V gene lookup returns CDR1 MNHNS and CDR2 SASEGT. The chain's CDR3 is CASSEDRRESSYEQYF. CDR3 DNA: TGTGCCAGCAGTGAAGATCGGCGGGAGAGCTCCTACGAGCAGTACTTC.

J is TRBJ2-2 and V is TRBV27; either TRBD1 or TRBD2 may fit D (5 bases each). Trimming removed 3 bases at V and 3 bases at J, with 11 bases between. The CDR3 spans 15 residues. In germline, CDR1 is MNHEY, CDR2 SMNVEV (reference sequence). For the CDR3, the DNA is TGTGCCAGCAGTTTTTGGGGGATCGACACCGGGGAGCTGTTTTTT. It codes for CASSFWGIDTGELFF.

The V and J genes are TRBV30 and TRBJ1-2; D may be TRBD1 (5 bases). Trimming removed 0 bases at V and 3 bases at J, with 11 bases between. The CDR3 runs to 14 residues. Germline V gene lookup returns CDR1 GTSNPN and CDR2 SVGIG (reference sequence). CDR3 DNA sequence: TGTGCCTGGAGTGTAAAACAGGATCACTATGGCTACACCTTC. Amino acid sequence: CAWSVKQDHYGYTF. The variable domain in full, completed from reference TRBV30 and TRBJ1-2, reads SQTIHQWPATLVQPVGSPLSLECTVEGTSNPNLYWYRQAAGRGLQLLFYSVGIGQISSEVPQNLSASRPQDRQFILSSKKLLLSDSGFYLCAWSVKQDHYGYTFGSGTRLTVV.

This chain uses TRBV19 with TRBJ2-6; D uncertain. With 7 bases removed from V and 4 bases from J, the gap between germline ends came to 5 bases. The CDR3 spans 12 residues. Germline CDR1 and CDR2: LNHDA and SQIVND (reference sequence). This CDR3 reads CASTQGANVLTF. DNA of the CDR3: TGTGCCAGTACCCAGGGGGCCAACGTCCTGACTTTC.